This note documents a single T cell receptor beta chain sequence. The antigen remains unidentified. Distinct nucleotide sequences in the sample also encode this CDR3. These data are taken from a study of CD8+ T cells in alopecia areata. Study-level information: The study gave treated patients oral tofacitinib at 5 to 10 mg twice daily.

Study-wide results and caveats: Researchers report lesional scalp, most notably alopecia totalis/universalis, outstripped normal scalp in clonality. Under tofacitinib, numerous expanded lesional clonotypes remained detectable in scalp and blood.

CDR1 and CDR2 from the germline V gene are GTSNPN and SVGIG (reference sequence). The germline V and J ends were trimmed by 2 bases and 0 bases, with 5 bases remaining between them. CDR3 length equals 12 residues. Treatment described: oral pan-JAK inhibitor, 5-10 mg twice daily. Peripheral blood samples and lesional scalp punch biopsies were obtained from alopecia areata patients. cDNA reverse transcribed from extracted RNA served as the sequencing template. This table comes from immunoSEQ multiplex PCR, and its TCRdb copy is limited to in-frame clones, with some not included. The repertoire holds around 270,000 clones, about three fifths seen once, with approximately 1.8% in the top ten.

This sequence joins TRBV30 and TRBJ2-7, with a possible D match to TRBD1 (5 bases). This receptor was obtained from a human donor with alopecia areata. Sequenced here: CD4+ T cells sorted from blood, sampled at week 24, from a patient treated with tofacitinib. The CDR3 region has the DNA TGTGCCTGGAGTAGGGGCTCCTACGAGCAGTACTTC. As protein: CAWSRGSYEQYF.